This T cell receptor (beta chain) was captured in a study of blood T cells in healthy people across ages (dated by TCRdb to the mid-2010s). Regarding the research as a whole: In model experiments, roughly one uniquely barcoded TCR beta cDNA molecule per two T cells was captured by template switching. The donors were divided into four age groups: young (average around 17 years), middle-aged (about 40), aged (around 59) and long-lived (82). Two additional independent replicas of 1 million unique cDNA reads from the same blood draw were analyzed for two donors (one aged 18 to 29 and one aged 80 or older). Donors of different ages were randomly distributed across sequencing lanes to avoid experimental bias. The study measured age-related changes in TCR beta repertoire diversity using deep sequencing normalized with unique cDNA molecular identifiers.

V is pared back by 6 bases and J by 2 bases, with 16 bases lying between the germline termini. From cysteine to phenylalanine, the CDR3 is 15 amino acids long. The sequence is cut down to CDR3 DNA, 45 bases in frame from base 1. As encoded in the germline V gene, CDR1 is MNHNS while CDR2 is SASEGT. On this clonotype itself: The antigen it binds to is not known. The input lacks base qualities; no much larger clone sits a single base away.

Receptors were amplified or captured by 5' RACE. TCRdb shows the sequencer as Illumina HiSeq 2500. A second PCR of 7 to 11 cycles was performed with a sample-barcoded 5' primer and a J-beta primer mix. A template-switch 5' adaptor carrying 12 random nucleotides introduced a unique molecular identifier onto each TCR beta cDNA molecule. Each sample yielded at least 3 million CDR3-containing paired-end reads. First-strand cDNA synthesis was performed from all RNA using the Mint cDNA synthesis kit, with priming by a TRBC-specific oligonucleotide. After uracil-DNA glycosylase treatment, a first 18-cycle PCR used universal primers M1SS and BC2_uni_R on all cDNA. Processing in the source paper ran as follows. For normalization, 1 million high-quality reads were randomly selected from each sample, with every read carrying a distinct molecular identifier. Reads sharing molecular identifiers were discarded rather than binned into consensus sequences. CDR3 identification, clonotype clustering and error correction used MiTCR with a Q25 quality threshold and the strictest error-elimination algorithm. A nonparametric unseen species model using Euler transformation provided a lower-bound estimate of total TCR beta diversity. TCRdb's own reprocessing of the public reads used fastp at Q25 and MiXCR and kept productive beta chains. All rows with the same CDR3 protein become a single entry with the most common DNA and genes. TCRdb's processing, not the authors' own work, is the source of the V and J calls. The sample has about 1.4 million distinct CDR3 sequences on record, 59% of them singletons. The ten top clones hold about 6.7% of the sample.

Beyond this particular receptor, the publication reports: A strong correlation was found between observed TCR beta diversity and the percentage of naive T cells measured by flow cytometry. Observed TCR beta diversity per million T cells fell roughly linearly with age, and a significant reduction was already apparent by age around 36. Compared with the aged group, the long-lived group had more naive CD4+ T cells, fewer expanded clones and increased TCR diversity, a pattern suggesting age selection. Conclusive comparison of naive and antigen-experienced compartments was prevented by the profiling of bulk unsorted PBMCs. Estimates of total diversity based on one million sequenced T cells were regarded as lower bounds and as underestimates. The CMV infection status of donors was not known, potentially confounding age-related changes in expanded clonotypes.

The approximately 41 donors, aged roughly 6 to 95 years, were systemically healthy Caucasian individuals from Russia. Around 10 milliliters of peripheral blood were collected from each donor into EDTA-treated Vacutainer tubes. Ficoll-Paque density-gradient centrifugation was used to isolate PBMCs, with at least 7 million obtained per sample. Total RNA was extracted from PBMCs with Trizol reagent, with at least 6 micrograms obtained per sample. For every donor, flow cytometry on a PBMC aliquot measured the percentage of naive CD45RAhigh/CD27high T cells. Source material: blood. The rearranged chain carries TRBV6-1 and TRBJ2-5; matching of 7 bases hints at TRBD2 as the D gene. This clonotype was obtained from a man between 18 and 29 years old in good health. The DNA sequence is as follows: TGTGCCAGCAGCGGAGGGGGACTAATTCAAGAGACCCAGTACTTC. The translation is CASSGGGLIQETQYF.